Listed here is a single T cell receptor (beta chain). What it recognizes is unknown. The PCR contained 60 Vbeta and 13 Jbeta primers. Assay: immunoSEQ multiplex PCR; the TCRdb copy retains only in-frame clones and omits some. The repertoire has roughly 190,000 clones, around 83% of them found once; the top ten carry 0.7% to 0.95%. The record originates from a study of cytomegalovirus exposure and HLA in healthy donors. This CDR3 has 17 amino acids. The V and J ends lost 2 bases and 0 bases, in that order; junction bases with no gene match: 6. Per the germline V gene, CDR1 is SGHRS and CDR2 is YFSETQ. General study findings and limits: A later look showed TCR association rates differing by HLA locus, highest for DRB1 and lowest for HLA-C. One variant, a missense change in DCLRE1C, was linked in a later analysis to TCR beta V- and J-gene trimming. The authors listed 180 or so TCR beta chains as cytomegalovirus-associated. In an earlier analysis, most TCR beta V segments were productive about 87% or about 30% of the time.

This TCR was recovered from a woman under 30 in good health and CMV-seronegative. The specimen sequenced was PBMCs. This chain joins TRBV5-1 and TRBJ1-4; 8 bases are shared with TRBD1. DNA of the CDR3: TGCGCCAGCAGCTTACGAGGACAGGGCGCAACTAATGAAAAACTGTTTTTT. The encoded protein is CASSLRGQGATNEKLFF.